These T cell receptor beta chains were read from a single sample in a study of blood T cell repertoires in COVID-19. Produced via immunoSEQ multiplex PCR; TCRdb's table is partial and in-frame only. Among 250,000 to 350,000 clones, roughly 91% were seen once, and the ten largest hold around 0.84%. Material: peripheral blood. These receptors were obtained from a man younger than 45 with acute or convalescent COVID-19. Both conserved end residues are part of each CDR3. Each record gives: clone size, V gene, J gene, CDR3 length, D gene, CDR3 protein, CDR3 DNA. The D gene is left open where the match is weak. Rows give clone size only sometimes, using once, few, many, or a class for an expanded clone.

-	TRBV25-1	TRBJ1-3	15	-	CASSLNRGSGNTIYF	TGTGCCAGCAGCCTGAATAGGGGTTCTGGAAACACCATATATTTT
-	TRBV18	TRBJ1-1	16	TRBD1	CASSHDRGPVNTEAFF	TGTGCCAGCTCCCACGACAGGGGGCCCGTGAACACTGAAGCTTTCTTT
-	TRBV28	TRBJ1-2	15	-	CASSSTDSEYYGYTF	TGTGCCAGCAGTTCAACGGACAGCGAATACTATGGCTACACCTTC
-	TRBV3-1/TRBV3-2	TRBJ1-1	13	TRBD1	CASSSRQGTEAFF	TGTGCCAGCAGCTCTCGACAGGGCACTGAAGCTTTCTTT
-	TRBV28	TRBJ1-2	15	-	CASSLQRGGNYGYTF	TGTGCCAGCAGTCTCCAGAGGGGGGGTAACTATGGCTACACCTTC
few	TRBV11-2	TRBJ1-6	14	-	CASSLLAFNSPLHF	TGTGCCAGCAGCCTGTTGGCATTTAATTCACCCCTCCACTTT
-	TRBV5-1	TRBJ2-7	16	TRBD1	CASRPLAGTGGYEQYF	TGCGCCAGCAGGCCTCTAGCCGGGACAGGGGGCTACGAGCAGTACTTC
-	TRBV7-9	TRBJ1-1	15	TRBD1	CASSPPQGRNTEAFF	TGTGCCAGCAGCCCACCACAGGGGAGGAACACTGAAGCTTTCTTT
once	TRBV10-1	TRBJ2-7	12	-	CASSDNGYEQYF	TGCGCCAGCAGTGATAACGGCTACGAGCAGTACTTC
-	TRBV24-1	TRBJ1-5	17	TRBD1	CATSDRRQGSHNQPQHF	TGTGCCACCAGTGACCGTAGACAGGGATCCCACAATCAGCCCCAGCATTTT
-	TRBV24-1	TRBJ2-3	16	TRBD2	CATSDSGLAGADTQYF	TGTGCCACCAGTGATTCTGGACTAGCGGGAGCGGATACGCAGTATTTT
-	TRBV27	TRBJ2-7	14	-	CASSLSWGAYEQYF	TGTGCCAGCAGTTTATCGTGGGGGGCCTACGAGCAGTACTTC
-	TRBV7-9	TRBJ1-4	14	-	CASSLGRSNEKLFF	TGTGCCAGCAGCTTAGGCCGGAGCAATGAAAAACTGTTTTTT
-	TRBV5-6	TRBJ1-4	14	-	CASSAGLSNEKLFF	TGTGCCAGCAGCGCGGGACTGTCTAATGAAAAACTGTTTTTT
-	TRBV3-1/TRBV3-2	TRBJ2-1	17	TRBD2	CASSPGSKASGYNEQFF	TGTGCCAGCAGCCCAGGTTCCAAGGCTAGCGGGTACAATGAGCAGTTCTTC
-	TRBV10-3	TRBJ1-4	15	-	CAISEPQGGREKLFF	TGTGCCATCAGCGAGCCCCAGGGAGGGCGAGAAAAACTGTTTTTT
-	TRBV18	TRBJ2-1	14	TRBD2	CASSPYRGGDEQFF	TGTGCCAGCTCACCCTATAGGGGAGGGGATGAGCAGTTCTTC
-	TRBV18	TRBJ1-4	17	TRBD1	CASSPRILGTGEEKLFF	TGTGCCAGCTCACCACGGATTTTAGGGACAGGGGAAGAAAAACTGTTTTTT
-	TRBV6-5	TRBJ1-2	13	-	CASRGFFRYGYTF	TGTGCCAGCCGAGGATTCTTTCGGTATGGCTACACCTTC
-	TRBV5-1	TRBJ2-1	15	TRBD2	CASSKTSAWSNEQFF	TGCGCCAGCAGCAAGACTAGCGCGTGGTCCAATGAGCAGTTCTTC
-	TRBV6-2/TRBV6-3	TRBJ2-3	14	TRBD2	CASSLGGGTDTQYF	TGTGCCAGCAGCCTCGGGGGGGGGACAGATACGCAGTATTTT
-	TRBV9	TRBJ2-7	14	TRBD1	CASSSRTGSNEQYF	TGTGCCAGCAGCTCCCGGACAGGGAGCAACGAGCAGTACTTC
-	TRBV11-2	TRBJ2-2	16	TRBD2	CASSLWSGGVAGELFF	TGTGCCAGCAGCTTATGGAGCGGGGGGGTGGCCGGGGAGCTGTTTTTT
-	TRBV19	TRBJ1-5	17	TRBD1	CASGPTGEFKSNQPQHF	TGTGCCAGTGGGCCGACAGGGGAATTTAAAAGCAATCAGCCCCAGCATTTT
-	TRBV5-1	TRBJ1-2	16	TRBD1	CASSLGIQGAVYGYTF	TGCGCCAGCAGCTTGGGGATACAGGGGGCGGTCTATGGCTACACCTTC
-	TRBV28	TRBJ2-7	14	-	CASRTPGRFYEQYF	TGTGCCAGCAGAACCCCCGGGAGATTCTACGAGCAGTACTTC
once	TRBV5-1	TRBJ1-1	15	TRBD1	CASSPQGVGNTEAFF	TGCGCCAGCAGCCCCCAGGGGGTAGGGAACACTGAAGCTTTCTTT
-	TRBV18	TRBJ1-3	15	-	CASSARTASGNTIYF	TGTGCCAGCTCAGCAAGGACAGCCTCTGGAAACACCATATATTTT
-	TRBV5-4	TRBJ1-6	14	-	CASSLGGGGSPLHF	TGTGCCAGCAGCTTGGGTGGGGGAGGATCACCCCTCCACTTT
-	TRBV28	TRBJ1-1	13	-	CASSFPGLGEAFF	TGTGCCAGCAGTTTCCCAGGGTTGGGTGAAGCTTTCTTT
-	TRBV6-5	TRBJ1-2	14	-	CASCSSPLLYGYTF	TGTGCCAGCTGCAGTTCCCCGCTTCTCTATGGCTACACCTTC
-	TRBV5-4	TRBJ2-5	15	-	CASSVPAGGGETQYF	TGTGCCAGCAGCGTACCGGCCGGGGGTGGGGAGACCCAGTACTTC
-	TRBV5-1	TRBJ1-4	16	-	CASSPQPGGTNEKLFF	TGCGCCAGCAGCCCTCAGCCCGGCGGGACTAATGAAAAACTGTTTTTT
-	TRBV18	TRBJ2-5	16	TRBD1	CASSLTDRGPGETQYF	TGTGCCAGCTCACTTACAGACAGGGGGCCTGGAGAGACCCAGTACTTC
-	TRBV27	TRBJ1-1	15	TRBD1	CASSPFQGANTEAFF	TGTGCCAGCAGTCCCTTTCAGGGGGCTAACACTGAAGCTTTCTTT
-	TRBV5-1	TRBJ1-4	14	TRBD1	CASRGQGGGEKLFF	TGCGCCAGCAGGGGACAGGGGGGCGGTGAAAAACTGTTTTTT
-	TRBV19	TRBJ2-1	15	-	CASRAREDPYNEQFF	TGTGCCAGTAGGGCTAGGGAGGATCCCTACAATGAGCAGTTCTTC
-	TRBV6-5	TRBJ2-1	14	TRBD2	CATRPGTSANEQFF	TGTGCCACCAGACCCGGGACTAGCGCCAATGAGCAGTTCTTC
-	TRBV15	TRBJ2-2	17	-	CATSRELRAGLSGELFF	TGTGCCACCAGCAGAGAGCTCAGGGCAGGTCTGTCCGGGGAGCTGTTTTTT